At least ten counts were recorded for the clone carrying this T cell receptor beta chain. The antigen remains undetermined. Using RNA transcripts as the source, TCR beta CDR3 regions were amplified. The primer set for the first-round RT-PCR of the TCR CDR3 was HTBI. TCRdb processed the multiplex PCR reads anew with MiXCR; each CDR3 protein has one entry. Here the sample spans 330,000 or so distinct CDR3 sequences, 15% to 20% being singletons. The data stem from a study of T cells in Graves' hyperthyroidism and ophthalmopathy. Findings of the study overall: Ophthalmopathy could be told apart from stable hyperthyroidism with a 13 V-J model. Most clonotypes expanded in the thyroid (above 0.001) were also present in blood. Ophthalmopathy was identified by the model a median about 6 months ahead of onset.

The CDR3 runs to 17 residues. The ends lost 4 bases at V and 5 bases at J; junction bases unmatched: 8. The germline V gene encodes CDR1 SGDLS and CDR2 YYNGEE. The chain couples TRBV9 to TRBJ2-2; TRBD2 matches at 13 bases. The TCR was taken from a woman in her 40s with Graves' ophthalmopathy. Sequenced: blood. CDR3 DNA sequence: TGTGCCAGCAGCACAAATCCGGGACTAGCGGGGACCGGGGAGCTGTTTTTT. Translating it yields CASSTNPGLAGTGELFF.